The following is a TCR beta chain sequence with its context. The antigen is unknown. Germline CDR1 and CDR2: GTSNPN and SVGIG (reference sequence). The J segment lost 8 bases and the V segment lost 0 bases, leaving 6 bases of the junction unmatched. The CDR3 is 14 residues long. These data belong to a study of cytomegalovirus exposure and HLA in healthy donors. Amplification used 60 Vbeta primers and 13 Jbeta primers. Method: immunoSEQ multiplex PCR; TCRdb's copy keeps in-frame clones and lacks some. Of approximately 200,000 clones in the sample, 65% to 90% were seen once. Study-wide findings and caveats: Reported results showed that the classifier diagnosed cytomegalovirus status with high specificity and sensitivity. What a later analysis reportedly showed was that an Asian-associated ancestry cluster had fewer N-insertions than the roughly 700-donor mean. Later analysis showed most CMV-associated TCR beta chains appearing HLA-restricted.

Sequencing was performed on PBMCs. The chain is built from TRBV30 and TRBJ1-4; 7 bases are shared with TRBD1. The sequence derives from a girl under 18 in good health and CMV-seronegative. CDR3 DNA sequence: TGTGCCTGGAGTGTACAGGGGTCGGGGGAAAAACTGTTTTTT. Its protein is CAWSVQGSGEKLFF.